These 6 T cell receptor beta chains were sequenced from one sample in a study of blood T cell repertoires in COVID-19. TCRdb's table, derived via immunoSEQ multiplex PCR, lists solely in-frame clones and lacks some. The table has approximately 320,000 clones, approximately 88% seen once. Source material: PBMCs or T cells enriched from blood (not recorded which). All receptors derive from a young woman who had recovered from COVID-19.

The CDR3 sequence is CASSFHPGYEQYF. The DNA of the CDR3 is TGTGCCAGCAGTTTCCACCCCGGCTACGAGCAGTACTTC. The chain is built from TRBV28 and TRBJ2-7; no clear D. Trimming cost V 3 bases and J 3 bases, with 9 bases left between them. This CDR3 spans 13 amino acids. CDR1 is MDHEN, CDR2 SYDVKM, per germline.

J is TRBJ1-4 and V is TRBV19; 8 positions agree with TRBD1. The CDR3 consists of 13 residues. Unmatched junction bases numbered 8, after V lost 9 bases and J lost 8 bases. The germline V gene has CDR1 LNHDA and CDR2 SQIVND (reference sequence). The CDR3 coding sequence is TGTGCCAGCCGGACAGGGCTGAGGGAAAAACTGTTTTTT. Its protein product is CASRTGLREKLFF.

The chain has TRBV6-5 and TRBJ1-6; the D is unclear. There are 13 residues in the CDR3. The germline gives CDR1 MNHEY, CDR2 SVGAGI. V lost 5 bases and J lost 3, with 5 bases in between. CDR3 residues: CASSRGYNSPLHF. In DNA, the CDR3 is TGTGCCAGCAGTCGGGGCTATAATTCACCCCTCCACTTT.

The chain links TRBV6-4 to TRBJ2-1; 7 bases fit TRBD2. The CDR3 has 16 amino acids. Germline V gene data show CDR1 as MRHNA and CDR2 as SNTAGT. J was trimmed by 4 bases and V by 5 bases; bases with no gene match: 11. The CDR3: CASSRMASGGYNEQFF. CDR3 sequence (DNA): TGTGCCAGCAGTCGGATGGCTAGCGGAGGTTACAATGAGCAGTTCTTC.

V usage is TRBV19 and J usage is TRBJ1-1; no clear D. Per germline, CDR1 LNHDA and CDR2 SQIVND (reference sequence). The ends were cut back, 2 bases at V and 0 bases at J, with 10 bases in the middle. CDR3 length: 15 amino acids. The CDR3 coding sequence is TGTGCCAGTAGTATATTTTCAGGCGTGAACACTGAAGCTTTCTTT. This encodes CASSIFSGVNTEAFF.

The V and J genes are TRBV5-1 and TRBJ2-7; TRBD1 matches at 8 bases. With 4 bases clipped from V and 0 bases from J, the junction kept 3 bases outside the gene matches. Germline CDR1 is SGHRS and CDR2 is YFSETQ. This CDR3 has 14 residues. CDR3: CASSHGTGSYEQYF. The CDR3 DNA sequence: TGCGCCAGCAGCCATGGGACAGGCTCCTACGAGCAGTACTTC.